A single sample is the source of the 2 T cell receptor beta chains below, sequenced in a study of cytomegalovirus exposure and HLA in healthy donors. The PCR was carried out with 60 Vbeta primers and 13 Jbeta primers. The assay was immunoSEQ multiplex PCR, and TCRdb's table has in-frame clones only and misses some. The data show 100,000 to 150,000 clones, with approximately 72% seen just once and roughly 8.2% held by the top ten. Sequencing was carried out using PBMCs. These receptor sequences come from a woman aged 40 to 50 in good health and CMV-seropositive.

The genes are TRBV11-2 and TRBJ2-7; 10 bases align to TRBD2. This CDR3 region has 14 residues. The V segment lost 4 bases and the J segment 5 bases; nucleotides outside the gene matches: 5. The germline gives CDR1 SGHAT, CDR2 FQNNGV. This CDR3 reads CASSSSGGVNEQYF. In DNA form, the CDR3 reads TGTGCCAGCAGCTCGAGCGGGGGGGTTAACGAGCAGTACTTC.

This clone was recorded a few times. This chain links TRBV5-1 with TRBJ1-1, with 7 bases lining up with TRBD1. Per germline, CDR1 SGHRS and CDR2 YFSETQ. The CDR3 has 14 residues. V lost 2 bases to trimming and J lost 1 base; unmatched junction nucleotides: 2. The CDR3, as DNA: TGCGCCAGCAGCTTAACAGGGGAGAACACTGAAGCTTTCTTT. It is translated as CASSLTGENTEAFF.